The 21 T cell receptor beta chains below were found in one sample sequenced in a study of shared clonotypes between healthy human individuals. Produced via immunoSEQ multiplex PCR; TCRdb's table is partial and in-frame only. The sample shows hundreds of thousands of clones, around 86% of them seen only once. Specimen: memory CD8+ T cells sorted from blood. Subset denoted: CD45RO+ cells pooled with CCR7-negative TemRA cells. The receptors derive from a man between 18 and 35 years old in good health.

The rearrangement joins TRBV6-1 to TRBJ1-5; 7 positions agree with TRBD1. Germline V CDR1 and CDR2: MNHNS, SASEGT. The V and J ends lost 4 bases and 1 base, in that order; junction bases with no gene match: 4. The length of the CDR3 is 15 residues. CDR3: CASSVDRFSNQPQHF. The CDR3 DNA reads as TGTGCCAGCAGTGTGGACAGGTTCAGCAATCAGCCCCAGCATTTT.

Regarding this clone: The sample holds other DNA sequences that translate to the same CDR3. The CDR3 spells CSARDGYEQYF. The CDR3 coding sequence is TGCAGTGCTAGAGACGGCTACGAGCAGTACTTC. V usage is TRBV20-1 and J usage is TRBJ2-7, with D hard to call. CDR3 size: 11 residues. V was shortened by 0 bases and J by 3 bases, with 3 bases between the two germline ends. Germline assignment: CDR1 DFQATT and CDR2 SNEGSKA (reference sequence).

Only a few counts were recorded for this clone. The J gene is TRBJ2-5, the V gene TRBV4-1; tentative D call: TRBD2 (6 bases). V gave up 1 base and J gave up 4 bases, with 13 bases separating them. The CDR3 length is 15 residues. CDR1 is MGHRA and CDR2 is YSYEKL in the germline V gene. The CDR3 coding sequence is TGCGCCAGCAGCCAAGTCCCTGGGACTCTAGAGACCCAGTACTTC. Translating gives CASSQVPGTLETQYF.

The rearrangement joins TRBV29-1 to TRBJ2-3; D might be TRBD1 (5 bases). V was clipped by 4 bases and J by 2 bases, with 19 bases between them. CDR3 length: 16 residues. Germline values: CDR1 SQVTM, CDR2 ANQGSEA. CDR3 sequence (DNA): TGCAGCGTTGGAGGTTGGGCAGGGCCCCCCACAGATACGCAGTATTTT. Its protein product is CSVGGWAGPPTDTQYF.

The chain employs TRBV7-6 and TRBJ2-5, with D hard to call. V was cut by 1 base and J by 7 bases, with 10 bases left in between. The germline gives CDR1 SGHVS, CDR2 FNYEAQ. This CDR3 comprises 13 residues. For the CDR3, the DNA is TGTGCCAGCAGCTTAGGAGCCCCTACGACCCAGTACTTC. Translated: CASSLGAPTTQYF.

The chain has TRBV19 and TRBJ2-7; TRBD2 might be the D (5 bases). The V end was cut by 4 bases, the J end by 0 bases, with 10 bases between. The CDR3 spans 14 residues. Germline CDR1 reads LNHDA; CDR2 reads SQIVND (reference sequence). CDR3: CASSSKLDSYEQYF. The CDR3 region has the DNA TGTGCCAGTAGTAGCAAACTAGACTCCTACGAGCAGTACTTC.

The chain has TRBV7-2 and TRBJ2-2, with D possibly TRBD1 on 6 matching bases. The CDR3 totals 15 residues. Trimming removed 5 bases at V and 4 bases at J, with 14 bases between. Germline V gene sequence: CDR1 SGHTA, CDR2 FQGNSA. CDR3 DNA: TGTGCCAGCAGCCATATCGCCAGGGGCACCGGGGAGCTGTTTTTT. This codes for CASSHIARGTGELFF.

This clone turned up a few times. The genes are TRBV19 and TRBJ2-3, with TRBD2 matching over 8 bases. The CDR3 has 15 amino acids. V gave up 6 bases and J gave up 3 bases; unmatched junction bases: 8. From germline, CDR1 is LNHDA and CDR2 SQIVND (reference sequence). DNA for the CDR3: TGTGCCAGTAGCCCCCTGGGCGGGGGGACAGATACGCAGTATTTT. This sequence encodes CASSPLGGGTDTQYF.

This chain links TRBV11-2 with TRBJ2-3; D may be TRBD1 (6 bases). Per the germline V gene, CDR1 is SGHAT and CDR2 is FQNNGV. This CDR3 is 15 amino acids long. V lost 5 bases, J lost 2 bases, and 14 bases lay in between. As DNA, the CDR3 is TGTGCCAGCAGCCTGGGGGCGGTACACACAGATACGCAGTATTTT. Translation gives CASSLGAVHTDTQYF.

The chain couples TRBV4-1 to TRBJ2-5, with 7 bases identical to TRBD2. This CDR3 is 16 amino acids long. The V gene end was trimmed by 0 bases and the J gene end by 1 base; junction bases not matched to a gene: 5. In germline, CDR1 is MGHRA, CDR2 YSYEKL. The DNA of the CDR3 is TGCGCCAGCAGCCAAGAAGCGGGGCTGGTCCAAGAGACCCAGTACTTC. This encodes CASSQEAGLVQETQYF.

This chain connects TRBV9 to TRBJ1-1; D unclear. V was trimmed by 4 bases and J by 1 base, leaving 11 bases between them. In germline, CDR1 is SGDLS, CDR2 YYNGEE. CDR3 length equals 14 residues. The CDR3 spells CASSPQWGNTEAFF. CDR3 bases: TGTGCCAGCAGCCCGCAATGGGGGAACACTGAAGCTTTCTTT.

The rearrangement uses TRBV10-3 and TRBJ1-5; a weak D match, TRBD1 (5 bases). Trimming removed 0 bases from V and 5 bases from J, with 14 bases in between. Germline V gives CDR1 ENHRY, CDR2 SYGVKD. This CDR3 spans 16 amino acids. CDR3 region: CAISESGVVPDQPQHF. CDR3 DNA: TGTGCCATCAGTGAGTCGGGGGTTGTGCCAGATCAGCCCCAGCATTTT.

V gene TRBV19 combines with J gene TRBJ1-1; D is unresolved. The V and J ends lost 3 bases and 0 bases respectively, with 8 bases between them. Germline CDR1 LNHDA, CDR2 SQIVND (reference sequence). This CDR3 is built from 14 residues. CDR3 in amino acids: CASSIWFLNTEAFF. For the CDR3, the DNA is TGTGCCAGTAGTATTTGGTTCTTGAACACTGAAGCTTTCTTT.

This clone was observed a handful of times. The sample holds other DNA sequences that translate to the same CDR3. The CDR3 DNA reads as TGTGCCAGCAGTTTACAGGGCACCTACGAGCAGTACTTC. Protein: CASSLQGTYEQYF. The chain carries TRBV27 and TRBJ2-7; possibly TRBD1 for D (5 bases). This CDR3 spans 13 amino acids. The germline V gene encodes CDR1 MNHEY and CDR2 SMNVEV (reference sequence). V was cut by 2 bases and J by 2 bases, with 7 bases left in between.

The gene calls are TRBV7-9 and TRBJ2-3; tentatively, D is TRBD1 (6 bases). V was pared by 0 bases and J by 3 bases, with 16 bases between. Looked up from germline, CDR1 is SEHNR and CDR2 is FQNEAQ (reference sequence). The CDR3 spans 17 residues. This chain's CDR3 is CASSLADPGHTTDTQYF. The CDR3 region has the DNA TGTGCCAGCAGCTTAGCAGATCCGGGACACACTACAGATACGCAGTATTTT.

This chain joins TRBV27 and TRBJ2-1; 9 nucleotides line up with TRBD1. Germline-derived CDR1 and CDR2 are MNHEY and SMNVEV (reference sequence). The CDR3 contains 15 residues. The junction had 7 bases not matched to a gene; V was cut back by 6 bases and J by 4 bases. CDR3 amino acids: CASSGGTGNYNEQFF. CDR3 nucleotide sequence: TGTGCCAGCAGCGGCGGGACAGGGAATTACAATGAGCAGTTCTTC.

At least ten counts were recorded for this clone. The rearrangement joins TRBV13 to TRBJ2-7; 7 bases are a match to TRBD2. With V trimmed by 5 bases and J by 3 bases, 16 bases remained unmatched. The CDR3 sequence is 17 residues long. CDR1 and CDR2 (germline): PRHDT, FYEKMQ (reference sequence). The CDR3 DNA sequence: TGTGCCAGCAGCCCCGAAGGCGGGGGAGGGCTGAACTACGAGCAGTACTTC. It translates to CASSPEGGGGLNYEQYF. The full variable domain, with the rest looked up from reference TRBV13 and TRBJ2-7, is AAGVIQSPRHLIKEKRETATLKCYPIPRHDTVYWYQQGPGQDPQFLISFYEKMQSDKGSIPDRFSAQQFSDYHSELNMSSLELGDSALYFCASSPEGGGGLNYEQYFGPGTRLTVT.

This clone was counted at least ten times. The chain links TRBV7-3 to TRBJ2-1; 14 nucleotides line up with TRBD2. Trimming took 5 bases from V and 2 from J; bases not matched to a gene: 14. This CDR3 spans 20 amino acids. Germline-derived CDR1 and CDR2 are SGHTA and FQGTGA. The CDR3 nucleotides read TGTGCCAGCAGCCCAGGACTAGCGGGGGGCCCAGGGGGCACCTACAATGAGCAGTTCTTC. Translated, it gives CASSPGLAGGPGGTYNEQFF.

The chain joins TRBV6-5 to TRBJ2-5, with TRBD2 matching over 8 bases. J lost 0 bases, V lost 7 bases, and 1 base had no gene match. The CDR3 sequence is 13 residues long. CDR1 MNHEY and CDR2 SVGAGI come from the germline V gene. The CDR3 loop is CASTSGYQETQYF. DNA of the CDR3: TGTGCCAGCACTAGCGGGTACCAAGAGACCCAGTACTTC.

J is TRBJ2-3 and V is TRBV4-1, with unresolved D. V was clipped by 0 bases and J by 1 base, with 11 bases between them. Germline CDR1 MGHRA, CDR2 YSYEKL. The CDR3 totals 16 residues. In DNA, the CDR3 is TGCGCCAGCAGCCAAGAAGGCATTCCCGGCACAGATACGCAGTATTTT. This gives the protein CASSQEGIPGTDTQYF.

This clone has just a few counts. This sequence joins TRBV4-1 and TRBJ2-5; 15 bases match TRBD2. CDR1 MGHRA and CDR2 YSYEKL come from the germline V gene. The trim removed 5 bases at V and 5 bases at J, leaving 6 bases unmatched. The CDR3 runs 16 residues. CDR3 amino acids: CASSGTSGGLRETQYF. In nucleotides, the CDR3 is TGCGCCAGCAGCGGGACTAGCGGGGGGCTGAGGGAGACCCAGTACTTC.